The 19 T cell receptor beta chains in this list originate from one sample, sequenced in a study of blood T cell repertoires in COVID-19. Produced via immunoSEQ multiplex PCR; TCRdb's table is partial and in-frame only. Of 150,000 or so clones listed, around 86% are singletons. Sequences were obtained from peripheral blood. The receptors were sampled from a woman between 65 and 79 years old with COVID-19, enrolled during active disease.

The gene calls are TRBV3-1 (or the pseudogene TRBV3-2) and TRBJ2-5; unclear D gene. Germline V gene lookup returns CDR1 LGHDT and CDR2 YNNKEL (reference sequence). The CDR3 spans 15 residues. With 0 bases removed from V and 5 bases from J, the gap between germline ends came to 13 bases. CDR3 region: CASSQEVPGWETQYF. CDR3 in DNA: TGTGCCAGCAGCCAAGAAGTACCCGGGTGGGAGACCCAGTACTTC.

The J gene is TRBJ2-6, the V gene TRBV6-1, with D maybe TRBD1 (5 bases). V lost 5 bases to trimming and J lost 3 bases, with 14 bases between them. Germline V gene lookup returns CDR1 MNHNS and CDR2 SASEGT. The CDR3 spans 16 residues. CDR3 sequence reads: CASSQGRVDGANVLTF. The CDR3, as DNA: TGTGCCAGCAGTCAAGGCAGGGTGGATGGGGCCAACGTCCTGACTTTC.

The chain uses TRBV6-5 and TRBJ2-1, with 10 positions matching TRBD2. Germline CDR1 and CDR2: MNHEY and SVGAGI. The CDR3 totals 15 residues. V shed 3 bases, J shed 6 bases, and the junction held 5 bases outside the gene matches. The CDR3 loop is CASSYRSSGSNEQFF. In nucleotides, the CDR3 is TGTGCCAGCAGTTATAGGTCTAGCGGGAGCAATGAGCAGTTCTTC.

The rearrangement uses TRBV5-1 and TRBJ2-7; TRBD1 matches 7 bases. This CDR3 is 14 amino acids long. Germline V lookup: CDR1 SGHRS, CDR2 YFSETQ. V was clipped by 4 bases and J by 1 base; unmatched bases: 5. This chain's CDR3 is CASSLPTGSYEQYF. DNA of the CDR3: TGCGCCAGCAGCCTTCCGACAGGGTCCTACGAGCAGTACTTC.

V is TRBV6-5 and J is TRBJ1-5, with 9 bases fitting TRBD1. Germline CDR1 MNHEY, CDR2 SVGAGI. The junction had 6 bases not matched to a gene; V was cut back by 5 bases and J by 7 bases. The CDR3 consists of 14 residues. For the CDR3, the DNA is TGTGCCAGCAGTCAACAGGGGACAGGGCAGCCCCAGCATTTT. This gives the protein CASSQQGTGQPQHF.

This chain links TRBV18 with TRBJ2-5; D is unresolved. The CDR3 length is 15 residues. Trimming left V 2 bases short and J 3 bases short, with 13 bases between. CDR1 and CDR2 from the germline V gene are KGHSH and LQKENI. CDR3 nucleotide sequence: TGTGCCAGCTCACCAAATCGGGTCAGAGAAGAGACCCAGTACTTC. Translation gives CASSPNRVREETQYF.

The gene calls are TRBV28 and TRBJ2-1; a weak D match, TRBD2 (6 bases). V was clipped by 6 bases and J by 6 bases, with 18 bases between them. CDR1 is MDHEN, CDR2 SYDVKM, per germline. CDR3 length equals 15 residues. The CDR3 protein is CASSQGSGASNEQFF. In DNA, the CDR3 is TGTGCCAGCAGCCAGGGATCGGGAGCCAGCAATGAGCAGTTCTTC.

The CDR3: CASSPTAGNEKLFF. The CDR3 region has the DNA TGCGCCAGCAGCCCGACGGCGGGGAATGAAAAACTGTTTTTT. This chain uses TRBV4-1 with TRBJ1-4, with D unclear. CDR1 is MGHRA and CDR2 is YSYEKL in the germline V gene. This CDR3 has 14 amino acids. Between the trimmed V and J ends, which lost 4 bases and 5 bases, there was a span of 11 bases.

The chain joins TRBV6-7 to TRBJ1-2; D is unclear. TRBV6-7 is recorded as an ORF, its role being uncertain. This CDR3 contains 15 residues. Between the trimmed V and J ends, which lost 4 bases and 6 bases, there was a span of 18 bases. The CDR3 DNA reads TGTGCCAGCAGTTCCCCTTCCAGGTGTGGTCATGGCTACACCTTC. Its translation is CASSSPSRCGHGYTF.

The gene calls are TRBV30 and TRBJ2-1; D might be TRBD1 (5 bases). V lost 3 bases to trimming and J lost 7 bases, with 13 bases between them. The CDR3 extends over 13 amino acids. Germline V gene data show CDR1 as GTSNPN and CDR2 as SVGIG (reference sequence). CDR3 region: CAWSFRVWNEQFF. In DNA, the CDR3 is TGTGCCTGGAGCTTCAGGGTGTGGAATGAGCAGTTCTTC. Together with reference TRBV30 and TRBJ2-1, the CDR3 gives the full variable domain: SQTIHQWPATLVQPVGSPLSLECTVEGTSNPNLYWYRQAAGRGLQLLFYSVGIGQISSEVPQNLSASRPQDRQFILSSKKLLLSDSGFYLCAWSFRVWNEQFFGPGTRLTVL.

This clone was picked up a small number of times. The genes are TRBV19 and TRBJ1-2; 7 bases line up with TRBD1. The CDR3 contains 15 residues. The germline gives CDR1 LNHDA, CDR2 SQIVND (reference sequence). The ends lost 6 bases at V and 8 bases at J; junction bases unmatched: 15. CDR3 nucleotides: TGTGCCAGTAGCCCCCCCGGACAGGCTATGAGGGGCTACACCTTC. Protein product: CASSPPGQAMRGYTF. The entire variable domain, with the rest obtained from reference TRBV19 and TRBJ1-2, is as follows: DGGITQSPKYLFRKEGQNVTLSCEQNLNHDAMYWYRQDPGQGLRLIYYSQIVNDFQKGDIAEGYSVSREKKESFPLTVTSAQKNPTAFYLCASSPPGQAMRGYTFGSGTRLTVV.

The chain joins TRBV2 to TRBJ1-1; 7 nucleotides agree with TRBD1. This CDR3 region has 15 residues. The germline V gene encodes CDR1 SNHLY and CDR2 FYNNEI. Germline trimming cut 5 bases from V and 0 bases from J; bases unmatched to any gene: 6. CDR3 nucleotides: TGTGCCAGCAGTACAGGGGCCAAGATGAACACTGAAGCTTTCTTT. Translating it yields CASSTGAKMNTEAFF.

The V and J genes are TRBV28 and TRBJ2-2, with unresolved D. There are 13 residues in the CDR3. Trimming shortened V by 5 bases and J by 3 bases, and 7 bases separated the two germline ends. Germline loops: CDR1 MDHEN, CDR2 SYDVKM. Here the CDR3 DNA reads TGTGCCAGCAGTCGACGGGACACCGGGGAGCTGTTTTTT. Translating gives CASSRRDTGELFF.

The chain's CDR3 is CASSSTGLPGELFF. CDR3 nucleotide sequence: TGTGCCAGCAGTTCTACAGGGCTTCCCGGGGAGCTGTTTTTT. This chain joins TRBV28 and TRBJ2-2; a possible D gene is TRBD1 (6 bases). The CDR3 totals 14 residues. V lost 4 bases and J 6 bases, leaving 12 bases between the germline ends. Germline V gene lookup returns CDR1 MDHEN and CDR2 SYDVKM.

CDR3 DNA: TGTGCCAGCAGCGTACAGGGGGCGAGGGAAAAACTGTTTTTT. Translated: CASSVQGAREKLFF. V usage is TRBV7-6 and J usage is TRBJ1-4; TRBD1 aligns across 9 bases. The J segment lost 8 bases and the V segment lost 5 bases, leaving 6 bases of the junction unmatched. The CDR3 totals 14 residues. Germline V CDR1 and CDR2: SGHVS, FNYEAQ.

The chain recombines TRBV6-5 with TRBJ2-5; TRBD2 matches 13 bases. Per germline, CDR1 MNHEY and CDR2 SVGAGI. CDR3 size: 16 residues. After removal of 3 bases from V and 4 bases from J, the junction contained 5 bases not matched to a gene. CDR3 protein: CASSYTSGGGPETQYF. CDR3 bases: TGTGCCAGCAGTTATACTAGCGGGGGGGGCCCAGAGACCCAGTACTTC.

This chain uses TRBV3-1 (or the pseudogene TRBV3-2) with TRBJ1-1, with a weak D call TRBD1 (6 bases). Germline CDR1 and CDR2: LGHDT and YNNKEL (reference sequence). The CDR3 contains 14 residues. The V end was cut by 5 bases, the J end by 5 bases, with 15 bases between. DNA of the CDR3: TGTGCCAGCAGCGTCCGGGGGGGCTTAACTGAAGCTTTCTTT. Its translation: CASSVRGGLTEAFF.

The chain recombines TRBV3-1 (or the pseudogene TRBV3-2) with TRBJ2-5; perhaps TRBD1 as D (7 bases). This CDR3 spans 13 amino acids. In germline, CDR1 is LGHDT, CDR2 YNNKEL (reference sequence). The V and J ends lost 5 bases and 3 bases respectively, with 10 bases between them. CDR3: CASSSRGEETQYF. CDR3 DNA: TGTGCCAGCAGCAGCAGGGGGGAAGAGACCCAGTACTTC.

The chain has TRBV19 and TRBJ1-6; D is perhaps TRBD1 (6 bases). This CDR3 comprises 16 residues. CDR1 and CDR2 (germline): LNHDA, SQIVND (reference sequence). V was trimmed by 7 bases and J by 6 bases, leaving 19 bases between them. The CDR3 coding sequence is TGTGCCAGTACTCTGGACAGCGGACGACCTAATTCACCCCTCCACTTT. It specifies CASTLDSGRPNSPLHF.